The 26 T cell receptor beta chains presented below share a single source sample, sequenced in a study of shared clonotypes between healthy human individuals (dated by TCRdb to the early 2020s). Library construction relied on the immunoSEQ multiplex PCR assay. TCRdb took over this immuneACCESS table, retaining in-frame rearrangements with V and J assigned. Such tables are incomplete; in checked studies, under half of the missing clones stem from an unresolved V gene, and the remainder is unexplained. Present in this sample are about 2.3 million clones, 85% to 95% of which were seen just once. Around 0.4% of the sample rests with the top ten. Material for sequencing was naive CD4+ T cells from PBMCs. According to the study, the label for this sample's cell subset or site signals: CD45RA+ positively selected. These receptors all come from a man between 18 and 29 years old in good health. Some clones in this sample may be carry-over from other donors' samples.

The chain joins TRBV9 to TRBJ2-3; D is perhaps TRBD1 (6 bases). Trimming took 2 bases from V and 0 from J, leaving 16 bases between them. CDR1 and CDR2 (germline): SGDLS, YYNGEE. The CDR3 contains 17 residues. The CDR3 loop reads CASSVTGSRASTDTQYF. CDR3 in DNA: TGTGCCAGCAGCGTTACAGGGTCAAGAGCTAGCACAGATACGCAGTATTTT.

The chain uses TRBV6-6 and TRBJ1-5; 9 nucleotides agree with TRBD1. Trimming at V came to 6 bases and at J to 3 bases, leaving 9 bases not matched to a gene. The CDR3 covers 16 residues. From germline, CDR1 is MNHNY and CDR2 SVGAGI (reference sequence). The CDR3 DNA reads as TGTGCCAGCAGCTACCCCGGGACAGGGCTCAATCAGCCCCAGCATTTT. Protein sequence: CASSYPGTGLNQPQHF.

This chain links TRBV18 with TRBJ1-4; D is uncertain. Germline loops: CDR1 KGHSH, CDR2 LQKENI. The CDR3 runs 16 residues. Trimming pared 3 bases from V and 0 bases from J, leaving 11 bases between. The CDR3 is CASSPRAPSTNEKLFF. The CDR3 DNA sequence: TGTGCCAGCTCACCTAGGGCACCCTCAACTAATGAAAAACTGTTTTTT.

J is TRBJ2-5 and V is TRBV7-3, with D unresolved. The germline V and J ends were trimmed by 2 bases and 2 bases, with 6 bases remaining between them. Germline V gene data show CDR1 as SGHTA and CDR2 as FQGTGA. This CDR3 is 13 amino acids long. The CDR3 nucleotides read TGTGCCAGCAGCTTAGTCGAACAAGAGACCCAGTACTTC. Encoded protein: CASSLVEQETQYF.

The chain has TRBV28 and TRBJ2-7; 8 positions agree with TRBD1. CDR3 size: 13 residues. Germline CDR1 reads MDHEN; CDR2 reads SYDVKM. J gave up 5 bases and V 6 bases, and 6 bases lay outside the gene matches. CDR3 coding DNA: TGTGCCAGCAGAAGGGACAGGCCCCACGAGCAGTACTTC. It codes for CASRRDRPHEQYF.

The V and J genes are TRBV9 and TRBJ2-2; 10 bases map to TRBD1. This CDR3 comprises 17 residues. J lost 7 bases, V lost 4 bases, and 13 bases had no gene match. The V gene's germline CDR1 is SGDLS and CDR2 YYNGEE. The CDR3 here is CASSPRQGAGRVGELFF. The DNA for the CDR3 is TGTGCCAGCAGCCCACGACAGGGGGCCGGAAGGGTCGGGGAGCTGTTTTTT.

This clone was seen more than once but under ten times. This chain uses TRBV6-1 with TRBJ1-5; 8 nucleotides align to TRBD1. The germline CDR1 and CDR2 sequences are MNHNS and SASEGT. V was clipped by 1 base and J by 9 bases; unmatched bases: 5. CDR3 length: 14 residues. The CDR3 here is CASSEGTGSRPQHF. The CDR3 bases are TGTGCCAGCAGTGAAGGGACAGGGTCTAGGCCCCAGCATTTT.

The chain couples TRBV11-2 to TRBJ2-2, with 9 positions matching TRBD2. CDR3 size: 14 residues. The junction had 7 bases not matched to a gene; V was cut back by 7 bases and J by 7 bases. Germline assignment: CDR1 SGHAT and CDR2 FQNNGV. The CDR3 loop is CASTLSGGLGELFF. CDR3 nucleotides: TGTGCCAGCACCTTGAGCGGGGGGCTCGGGGAGCTGTTTTTT.

The DNA of the CDR3 is TGCGCCAGCAGCTTGTCTGCGGGAGCAGACGGCGAGCAGTACTTC. It yields the protein CASSLSAGADGEQYF. The chain joins TRBV5-1 to TRBJ2-7; 7 bases agree with TRBD2. V trimming: 1 base; J trimming: 6 bases; junction bases outside the gene matches: 10. Per the germline V gene, CDR1 is SGHRS and CDR2 is YFSETQ. This CDR3 region has 15 residues.

The chain employs TRBV19 and TRBJ2-4; possibly TRBD1 for D (5 bases). V gave up 7 bases and J gave up 8 bases, with 9 bases separating them. Germline V gene sequence: CDR1 LNHDA, CDR2 SQIVND (reference sequence). The CDR3 runs 11 residues. The CDR3, as DNA: TGTGCCAGTACTGGCAGGGACATTCAGTACTTC. Translating gives CASTGRDIQYF.

The V call is TRBV4-2, the J call TRBJ2-7, with D possibly called TRBD1 or TRBD2 (6 bases each). V gave up 1 base and J gave up 2 bases, with 15 bases separating them. Germline V CDR1 and CDR2: LGHNA, YNFKEQ. The CDR3 sequence is 16 residues long. The CDR3 sequence is CASSQAPGGGAYEQYF. In DNA, the CDR3 is TGTGCCAGCAGCCAAGCACCCGGAGGGGGAGCCTACGAGCAGTACTTC.

This clone showed up just a few times. The V gene is TRBV5-1, the J gene TRBJ1-1; 8 bases agree with TRBD1. This CDR3 has 14 amino acids. In germline, CDR1 is SGHRS, CDR2 YFSETQ. Germline trimming cut 6 bases from V and 1 base from J; bases unmatched to any gene: 5. The CDR3 loop is CASNRGDGNTEAFF. The CDR3 coding sequence is TGCGCCAGCAACAGGGGGGACGGGAACACTGAAGCTTTCTTT.

This chain connects TRBV19 to TRBJ1-5; D may be TRBD1 (5 bases). V was cut by 6 bases and J by 6 bases, with 12 bases left in between. This CDR3 spans 13 amino acids. Germline assignment: CDR1 LNHDA and CDR2 SQIVND (reference sequence). The chain's CDR3 is CASRGRGGQPQHF. DNA for the CDR3: TGTGCCAGTAGAGGGAGGGGTGGTCAGCCCCAGCATTTT.

The chain carries TRBV14 and TRBJ2-1, with 9 bases that match TRBD2. After removal of 2 bases from V and 5 bases from J, the junction contained 13 bases not matched to a gene. The CDR3 loop spans 18 amino acids. The germline gives CDR1 SGHDN, CDR2 FVKESK. CDR3 coding DNA: TGTGCCAGCAGCCAACGCCTGGGGCGGGAGGGGCCGAACAATGAGCAGTTCTTC. Its translation is CASSQRLGREGPNNEQFF.

This clone was seen just once. This sequence joins TRBV10-2 and TRBJ2-3, with TRBD2 matching over 7 bases. V was pared by 3 bases and J by 2 bases, with 11 bases of the junction left unmatched. The CDR3 totals 17 residues. Germline-derived CDR1 and CDR2 are WSHSY and SAAADI. The CDR3 region has the DNA TGCGCCAGCAGTGATCCGGCGGGAGCGCACTACACAGATACGCAGTATTTT. Translation gives CASSDPAGAHYTDTQYF.

The chain uses TRBV5-6 and TRBJ2-2; TRBD1 is a possible D gene (6 bases). Germline values: CDR1 SGHDT, CDR2 YYEEEE. Deletions cut 3 bases from V and 0 bases from J, with 15 bases between. This CDR3 has 17 amino acids. Here the CDR3 reads CASSSLSTGSNTGELFF. The CDR3 DNA sequence: TGTGCCAGCAGCTCACTTTCTACAGGGTCGAACACCGGGGAGCTGTTTTTT.

This chain uses TRBV25-1 with TRBJ2-1; D is unresolved. CDR3 length equals 16 residues. Per the germline V gene, CDR1 is MGHDK and CDR2 is SYGVNS. V lost 2 bases, J lost 0 bases, and 11 bases lay in between. The CDR3 DNA sequence: TGTGCCAGCAGTGAACCGCTCCTCTACTCCTACAATGAGCAGTTCTTC. Translation: CASSEPLLYSYNEQFF.

The chain carries TRBV4-1 and TRBJ1-1, with D possibly matching TRBD1 (6 bases). Trimming removed 4 bases from V and 1 base from J, with 19 bases in between. CDR1 and CDR2 from the germline V gene are MGHRA and YSYEKL. The length of the CDR3 is 17 residues. CDR3 sequence: CASSPWGRSRGNTEAFF. CDR3 nucleotides: TGCGCCAGCAGCCCCTGGGGTCGTAGCAGGGGGAACACTGAAGCTTTCTTT.

This rearrangement joins TRBV29-1 to TRBJ1-1; TRBD1 might be the D (5 bases). Per the germline V gene, CDR1 is SQVTM and CDR2 is ANQGSEA. The CDR3 consists of 12 residues. CDR3 nucleotides: TGCACCGCCGGGGGGTCGCGCACTGAAGCTTTCTTT. Its translation is CTAGGSRTEAFF.

Comment on this clone: Other DNA sequences from this sample encode an identical CDR3 as well. CDR3 protein: CASSRGSSYNEQFF. DNA of the CDR3: TGTGCCAGTTCCCGGGGGAGCTCCTACAATGAGCAGTTCTTC. This sequence joins TRBV28 and TRBJ2-1, with D perhaps TRBD2 (6 bases). Germline CDR1 and CDR2: MDHEN and SYDVKM. This CDR3 comprises 14 residues. Trimming left V 9 bases short and J 0 bases short, with 12 bases between.

The chain carries TRBV28 and TRBJ2-3, with a tentative D call TRBD2 (6 bases). There are 15 residues in the CDR3. CDR1 and CDR2 from the germline V gene are MDHEN and SYDVKM. V lost 8 bases to trimming and J lost 0 bases, with 15 bases between them. The CDR3 sequence: CASGRRLGSTDTQYF. The CDR3 DNA reads TGTGCCAGCGGGAGGAGATTGGGGAGCACAGATACGCAGTATTTT.

This clone was recorded only once. This sequence joins TRBV19 and TRBJ2-7; either TRBD1 or TRBD2 may supply D (5 bases each). CDR3 length: 16 residues. Trimming stripped 9 bases from V and 5 bases from J, with 26 bases between. Germline lookup yields CDR1 LNHDA and CDR2 SQIVND (reference sequence). As DNA, the CDR3 is TGTGCCAGCCAAAGTCGGGACCACCCCTATCTTAACGAGCAGTACTTC. This gives the protein CASQSRDHPYLNEQYF.

This clone was seen only once. V is TRBV5-5 and J is TRBJ1-1; tentative D call: TRBD1 (6 bases). Between the trimmed V and J ends, which lost 6 bases and 4 bases, there was a span of 13 bases. Germline V gene lookup returns CDR1 SGHKS and CDR2 YYEKEE (reference sequence). This CDR3 has 13 residues. CDR3 sequence: CASTPRGATEAFF. In nucleotides, the CDR3 is TGTGCCAGCACCCCACGGGGGGCCACTGAAGCTTTCTTT. The whole variable domain, filled in from reference TRBV5-5 and TRBJ1-1, reads DAGVTQSPTHLIKTRGQQVTLRCSPISGHKSVSWYQQVLGQGPQFIFQYYEKEERGRGNFPDRFSARQFPNYSSELNVNALLLGDSALYLCASTPRGATEAFFGQGTRLTVV.

V usage is TRBV28 and J usage is TRBJ1-2; D uncertain. The germline CDR1 and CDR2 sequences are MDHEN and SYDVKM. The CDR3 covers 14 residues. Trimming removed 3 bases from V and 1 base from J, with 9 bases in between. Here the CDR3 DNA reads TGTGCCAGCAGTTTGAGTGGGGATAACTATGGCTACACCTTC. It is translated as CASSLSGDNYGYTF.

The chain employs TRBV23-1 and TRBJ2-5; D is unclear. TRBV23-1 is placed among ORFs of uncertain function. The V gene lost 2 bases and the J gene lost 4 bases, with 14 bases spanning the gap. This CDR3 is built from 15 residues. CDR3 in amino acids: CASSQALKRLETQYF. The CDR3 coding sequence is TGCGCCAGCAGTCAAGCGCTGAAACGACTAGAGACCCAGTACTTC.

This clone was seen a single time. This chain joins TRBV6-5 and TRBJ2-7; D perhaps matches TRBD2 (6 bases). The CDR3 length is 14 residues. The germline gives CDR1 MNHEY, CDR2 SVGAGI. The V end lost 0 bases, the J end lost 4 bases, and 10 bases lay between the germline ends. The CDR3 sequence: CASSYSRGDYEQYF. Written as DNA, the CDR3 is TGTGCCAGCAGTTACTCACGCGGGGATTACGAGCAGTACTTC.